This TCR beta chain was observed in a study of PD-1 blockade in classical Hodgkin lymphoma. Overall study context: Nivolumab was given intravenously to patients at 3 mg/kg every 2 weeks. Whole-study findings and limits: Compared with healthy donors, newly diagnosed patients reportedly showed lower baseline TCR diversity.

The length of the CDR3 is 15 residues. Germline CDR1 reads MDHEN; CDR2 reads SYDVKM. Deletions cut 3 bases from V and 2 bases from J, with 13 bases between. Regarding this clone: What it binds is unknown.

The table came from immunoSEQ multiplex PCR; TCRdb's copy has only in-frame clones and leaves some out. The table lists about 24,000 clones, approximately 80% of them singletons. Each patient experienced a relapse that followed autologous stem cell transplantation, and brentuximab vedotin exposure varied. Sequences were derived from peripheral blood mononuclear cells (PBMCs), sampled before the second cycle of nivolumab. The chain combines TRBV28 with TRBJ2-5; possible D gene TRBD1, 5 bases. This sequence originates from a human donor with classical Hodgkin lymphoma. The DNA of the CDR3 is TGTGCCAGCAGTTTCTCCTCCCGACAGCAAGAGACCCAGTACTTC. This translates into CASSFSSRQQETQYF.